These 27 T cell receptor beta chains were sequenced from one sample in a study of identical twins. TCRdb reprocessed the 5' RACE reads with MiXCR, giving one entry per CDR3 protein. The sample includes approximately 670,000 distinct CDR3 sequences, over 5% seen only once; the top ten take under 2%. The material sequenced was naive T cells sorted from blood. The receptors derive from a man younger than 35 in good health.

This clonotype was detected only a few times. V and J are TRBV12-3 or TRBV12-4 and TRBJ2-1; D is undetermined. The CDR3 is 12 amino acids. V was shortened by 3 bases and J by 7 bases, with 7 bases between the two germline ends. CDR3 bases: TGTGCCAGCAGTTTCCCAGTGAATGAGCAGTTCTTC. Its translation: CASSFPVNEQFF.

This clonotype was detected ten times or more. The chain uses TRBV20-1 and TRBJ1-1, with D hard to call. Trimming pared 6 bases from V and 7 bases from J, leaving 9 bases between. CDR3 length: 10 amino acids. Germline assignment: CDR1 DFQATT and CDR2 SNEGSKA (reference sequence). This CDR3 is CSAGSYEAFF. The DNA of the CDR3 is TGCAGTGCAGGGTCTTATGAAGCTTTCTTT.

Ten or more counts support this clonotype. The chain recombines TRBV5-5 with TRBJ1-1; TRBD1 agrees at 8 bases. Germline-derived CDR1 and CDR2 are SGHKS and YYEKEE (reference sequence). V was pared by 1 base and J by 2 bases, with 10 bases of the junction left unmatched. This CDR3 comprises 17 residues. In DNA form, the CDR3 reads TGTGCCAGCAGCTTGCCCACCGGGACAGGAGTAAACACTGAAGCTTTCTTT. This gives the protein CASSLPTGTGVNTEAFF.

The chain uses TRBV5-1 and TRBJ2-3; 8 nucleotides agree with TRBD1. In germline, CDR1 is SGHRS, CDR2 YFSETQ. The trim removed 4 bases at V and 2 bases at J, leaving 6 bases unmatched. The CDR3 length is 15 residues. The CDR3 region is CASSRDRRYTDTQYF. The CDR3, as DNA: TGCGCCAGCAGCCGGGACAGGCGGTACACAGATACGCAGTATTTT.

This clonotype was recorded a few times. V gene TRBV4-2 combines with J gene TRBJ1-6, with TRBD1 matching over 8 bases. This CDR3 is 14 amino acids long. After removal of 2 bases from V and 10 bases from J, the junction contained 4 bases not matched to a gene. The germline gives CDR1 LGHNA, CDR2 YNFKEQ. CDR3 sequence: CASSQKDRDSPLHF. The DNA of the CDR3 is TGTGCCAGCAGCCAAAAGGACAGGGACTCACCCCTCCACTTT.

This clonotype occurred many times. V is TRBV29-1 and J is TRBJ1-1; the D gene is possibly TRBD1 (5 bases). The CDR3 length is 13 residues. CDR1 and CDR2 from the germline V gene are SQVTM and ANQGSEA. The ends were cut back, 6 bases at V and 0 bases at J, with 11 bases in the middle. The CDR3 loop reads CSVTGRMNTEAFF. The DNA for the CDR3 is TGCAGCGTCACGGGACGGATGAACACTGAAGCTTTCTTT.

The chain couples TRBV11-3 to TRBJ2-1; D gene unclear. The germline V gene has CDR1 SGHNT and CDR2 YENEEA. The CDR3 is 16 residues long. Trimming left V 4 bases short and J 5 bases short, with 18 bases between. The CDR3 bases are TGTGCCAGCAGCTCCCCCCTTCCCCTGAGCGACAATGAGCAGTTCTTC. This codes for CASSSPLPLSDNEQFF.

This clonotype appeared many times. J is TRBJ2-7 and V is TRBV29-1; TRBD2 aligns across 8 bases. CDR1 and CDR2 (germline): SQVTM, ANQGSEA. This CDR3 has 12 residues. J gave up 6 bases and V 6 bases, and 7 bases lay outside the gene matches. CDR3 in DNA: TGCAGCGTCCATAGCGGGAAGGGCGAGCAGTACTTC. This translates into CSVHSGKGEQYF.

This clonotype appeared a few times. The rearrangement links TRBV6-1 to TRBJ2-1; D unclear. V lost 0 bases to trimming and J lost 0 bases, with 15 bases between them. The length of the CDR3 is 18 residues. Germline V gene sequence: CDR1 MNHNS, CDR2 SASEGT. CDR3 nucleotide sequence: TGTGCCAGCAGTGAAGCCCATTACGCCTTTAGCTCCTACAATGAGCAGTTCTTC. It codes for CASSEAHYAFSSYNEQFF.

There are many counts of this clonotype. The chain joins TRBV12-3 or TRBV12-4 to TRBJ1-5; D is uncertain. V shed 4 bases and J shed 4 bases, with 8 bases lying between them. The CDR3 spans 13 residues. CDR3 in DNA: TGTGCCAGCAGTTCGGCCGTGAATCAGCCCCAGCATTTT. This sequence encodes CASSSAVNQPQHF.

This clonotype has a count of ten or more. The chain combines TRBV27 with TRBJ2-5, with 10 positions matching TRBD2. Germline CDR1 reads MNHEY; CDR2 reads SMNVEV (reference sequence). The junction had 14 bases not matched to a gene; V was cut back by 5 bases and J by 5 bases. This CDR3 contains 17 residues. CDR3 sequence reads: CASSRSGRAQPRETQYF. Written as DNA, the CDR3 is TGTGCCAGCAGTCGCAGCGGGAGGGCCCAACCAAGGGAGACCCAGTACTTC.

The sample holds many counts of this clonotype. The V gene is TRBV12-5, the J gene TRBJ1-3; D possibly corresponds to TRBD1 (5 bases). Trimming took off 8 bases at V and 2 bases at J, with 10 bases between the two ends. Germline CDR1 reads LGHNT; CDR2 reads FRNRAP. The CDR3 consists of 13 residues. The CDR3 sequence is CASSSGPGNTIYF. CDR3 coding DNA: TGTGCTAGTTCGTCGGGGCCTGGAAACACCATATATTTT.

A few counts support this clonotype. V is TRBV11-2 and J is TRBJ2-3; D is possibly TRBD1 or TRBD2 (5 bases each). Germline assignment: CDR1 SGHAT and CDR2 FQNNGV. V was cut by 1 base and J by 1 base, with 9 bases left in between. The CDR3 sequence is 15 residues long. The CDR3 region has the DNA TGTGCCAGCAGCTTAGCCCCGGGGCGCACAGATACGCAGTATTTT. Encoded protein: CASSLAPGRTDTQYF.

This clonotype has more than one count but fewer than ten. V usage is TRBV7-2 and J usage is TRBJ2-7, with 10 nucleotides matching TRBD1. The CDR3 consists of 15 residues. Trimming at V came to 4 bases and at J to 7 bases, leaving 10 bases not matched to a gene. The germline V gene encodes CDR1 SGHTA and CDR2 FQGNSA. Here the CDR3 DNA reads TGTGCCAGCAGCTCCAGACAGGGGGCGTTGGGGGAGCAGTACTTC. Protein product: CASSSRQGALGEQYF.

The chain is built from TRBV25-1 and TRBJ2-4, with D unclear. CDR3 length: 16 residues. Germline V gene lookup returns CDR1 MGHDK and CDR2 SYGVNS. Between the trimmed V and J ends, which lost 0 bases and 5 bases, there was a span of 14 bases. CDR3 bases: TGTGCCAGCAGTGAATACGAGGATGGCGGCCAAAACATTCAGTACTTC. It specifies CASSEYEDGGQNIQYF.

This clonotype has at least ten counts. The genes are TRBV6-1 and TRBJ2-1; 10 nucleotides match TRBD2. This CDR3 comprises 14 residues. The junction had 7 bases not matched to a gene; V was cut back by 6 bases and J by 8 bases. Germline V gives CDR1 MNHNS, CDR2 SASEGT. DNA for the CDR3: TGTGCCAGCAGAGCGGGAGGGCCTTTTGATGAGCAGTTCTTC. This codes for CASRAGGPFDEQFF.

This clonotype was observed at least ten times. The rearrangement joins TRBV12-3 or TRBV12-4 to TRBJ2-1, with 9 bases matching TRBD2. The V segment lost 0 bases and the J segment 9 bases; nucleotides outside the gene matches: 6. The CDR3 covers 15 residues. The CDR3 sequence: CASSLALGLAAEQFF. The DNA of the CDR3 is TGTGCCAGCAGTTTAGCGCTGGGACTAGCTGCTGAGCAGTTCTTC.

This clonotype was seen only a few times. The CDR3 bases are TGCAGTGCTAGAGACCCTGCTAGCGGGAGGGCGGGGAATGAGCAGTTCTTC. Translated, it gives CSARDPASGRAGNEQFF. This chain connects TRBV20-1 to TRBJ2-1, with TRBD2 identical over 12 bases. The CDR3 is 17 residues long. Germline trimming cut 0 bases from V and 7 bases from J; bases unmatched to any gene: 10. Germline V gene sequence: CDR1 DFQATT, CDR2 SNEGSKA (reference sequence).

V is TRBV6-5 and J is TRBJ2-1; D may be TRBD1 or TRBD2 (7 bases each). Germline V gives CDR1 MNHEY, CDR2 SVGAGI. This CDR3 comprises 15 residues. The V end was cut by 1 base, the J end by 5 bases, with 12 bases between. In DNA, the CDR3 is TGTGCCAGCAGTTACTACCAGGGGGGGAACAATGAGCAGTTCTTC. The encoded protein is CASSYYQGGNNEQFF.

The table lists this clonotype with a few counts. The chain carries TRBV5-5 and TRBJ1-2; perhaps TRBD1 as D (6 bases). From germline, CDR1 is SGHKS and CDR2 YYEKEE (reference sequence). Trimming took 0 bases from V and 4 from J, leaving 13 bases between them. The CDR3 consists of 15 residues. The CDR3 sequence: CASSLEVGRGYGYTF. The CDR3 region has the DNA TGTGCCAGCAGCTTGGAGGTGGGCAGGGGCTATGGCTACACCTTC.

This clonotype was found many times. The CDR3 DNA is TGTGCCAGCAGTTCGAGTGTTAGCGGGCCCCAGTTCTTC. The encoded protein is CASSSSVSGPQFF. This chain connects TRBV6-2 or TRBV6-3 to TRBJ2-1; 7 nucleotides align to TRBD2. V lost 4 bases to trimming and J lost 13 bases; unmatched junction nucleotides: 10. CDR3 length: 13 residues. Looked up from germline, CDR1 is MNHEY and CDR2 is SVGEGT.

This clonotype was seen at least ten times. J is TRBJ1-1 and V is TRBV15; D ambiguous. V lost 8 bases, J lost 0 bases, and 10 bases lay in between. Looked up from germline, CDR1 is LNHNV and CDR2 is YYDKDF (reference sequence). The CDR3 extends over 13 amino acids. The CDR3 nucleotides are TGTGCCACCTCCGGACCGATGAACACTGAAGCTTTCTTT. Translating it yields CATSGPMNTEAFF.

The genes are TRBV29-1 and TRBJ2-2; D is perhaps TRBD1 (6 bases). The CDR3 spans 16 residues. Germline CDR1 reads SQVTM; CDR2 reads ANQGSEA. Trimming stripped 7 bases from V and 1 base from J, with 19 bases between. The CDR3 DNA reads as TGCAGCGCCCTTCGGCCAGGGGCCGGGAACACCGGGGAGCTGTTTTTT. Translating it yields CSALRPGAGNTGELFF.

This chain connects TRBV20-1 to TRBJ2-3; 16 nucleotides align to TRBD2. CDR3 size: 16 residues. V gave up 5 bases and J gave up 3 bases; unmatched junction bases: 5. Germline loops: CDR1 DFQATT, CDR2 SNEGSKA (reference sequence). The CDR3 nucleotides read TGCAGTGCTCACGGGGGACTAGCGGGAGGGACAGATACGCAGTATTTT. This gives the protein CSAHGGLAGGTDTQYF.

In its sample, this clonotype was seen many times. The chain combines TRBV28 with TRBJ2-7; D remains unclear. V lost 7 bases and J lost 2, with 15 bases in between. Germline CDR1 MDHEN, CDR2 SYDVKM. CDR3 length equals 14 residues. The DNA for the CDR3 is TGTGCCAGCAACACTGGCCTCCTCACCTACGAGCAGTACTTC. Translating it yields CASNTGLLTYEQYF.

This clonotype showed up many times. The rearrangement uses TRBV12-3 or TRBV12-4 and TRBJ1-2, with 9 bases fitting TRBD1. The ends lost 7 bases at V and 4 bases at J; junction bases unmatched: 7. The CDR3 has 14 amino acids. The CDR3: CASTRDRALYGYTF. The CDR3 coding sequence is TGTGCCAGCACCCGGGACAGGGCCCTCTATGGCTACACCTTC.

This clonotype was seen a handful of times. This chain connects TRBV4-2 to TRBJ2-1, with a weak D call TRBD2 (5 bases). In germline, CDR1 is LGHNA, CDR2 YNFKEQ. The CDR3 consists of 15 residues. The V end was cut by 1 base, the J end by 2 bases, with 9 bases between. CDR3 coding DNA: TGTGCCAGCAGCCAAGTAGAGACTACCTACAATGAGCAGTTCTTC. It is translated as CASSQVETTYNEQFF.